The present TCR beta chain was sequenced within a study of Ad26.COV2.S vaccination and SARS-CoV-2 variants. About the study: Intramuscular Ad26.COV2.S doses were given once or twice, 56 days apart.

The study, taken as a whole, reports: Vaccinees reportedly had broad spike-specific CD8+ and CD4+ T cell responses.

The J segment lost 4 bases and the V segment lost 2 bases, leaving 8 bases of the junction unmatched. The germline gives CDR1 LNHDA, CDR2 SQIVND (reference sequence). This CDR3 has 16 residues. The treatment was: some 19 received Ad26.COV2.S at low or high dose, single or two shots; roughly five received placebo; per-sample allocation not given. Sampling was performed 63 days after the first vaccine or placebo injection. The assay was immunoSEQ multiplex PCR, and TCRdb's table has in-frame clones only and misses some. The sample gives about 440,000 clones, 90% of which show up once; around 4.5% is in the top ten. As for this clone: Antigen: not known.

The sample was peripheral blood, taken in a trial of Ad26.COV2.S vaccine versus placebo. This clonotype was sampled from a person between 18 and 65 years old who received the Ad26.COV2.S COVID-19 vaccine or a placebo. The V and J genes are TRBV19 and TRBJ2-1; 7 bases are shared with TRBD1. The CDR3 region is CASSIQAGGEYNEQFF. In DNA form, the CDR3 reads TGTGCCAGTAGTATACAGGCAGGGGGAGAATACAATGAGCAGTTCTTC.